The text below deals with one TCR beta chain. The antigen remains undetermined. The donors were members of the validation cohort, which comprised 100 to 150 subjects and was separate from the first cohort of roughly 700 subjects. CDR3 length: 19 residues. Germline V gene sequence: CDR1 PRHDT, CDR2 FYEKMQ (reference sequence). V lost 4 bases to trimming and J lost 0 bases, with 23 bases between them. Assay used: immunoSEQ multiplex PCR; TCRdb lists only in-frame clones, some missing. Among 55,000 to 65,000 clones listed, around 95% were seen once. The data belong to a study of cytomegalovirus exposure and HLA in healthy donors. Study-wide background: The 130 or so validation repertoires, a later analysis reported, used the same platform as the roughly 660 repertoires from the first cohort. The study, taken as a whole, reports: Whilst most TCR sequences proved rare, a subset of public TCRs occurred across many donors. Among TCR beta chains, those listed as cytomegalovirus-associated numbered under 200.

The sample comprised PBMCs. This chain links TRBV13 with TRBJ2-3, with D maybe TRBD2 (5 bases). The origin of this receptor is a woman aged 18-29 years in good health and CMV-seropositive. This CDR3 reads CASSSLGYERQFSTDTQYF. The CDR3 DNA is TGTGCCAGCAGCTCCCTCGGATATGAGCGGCAGTTTAGCACAGATACGCAGTATTTT.